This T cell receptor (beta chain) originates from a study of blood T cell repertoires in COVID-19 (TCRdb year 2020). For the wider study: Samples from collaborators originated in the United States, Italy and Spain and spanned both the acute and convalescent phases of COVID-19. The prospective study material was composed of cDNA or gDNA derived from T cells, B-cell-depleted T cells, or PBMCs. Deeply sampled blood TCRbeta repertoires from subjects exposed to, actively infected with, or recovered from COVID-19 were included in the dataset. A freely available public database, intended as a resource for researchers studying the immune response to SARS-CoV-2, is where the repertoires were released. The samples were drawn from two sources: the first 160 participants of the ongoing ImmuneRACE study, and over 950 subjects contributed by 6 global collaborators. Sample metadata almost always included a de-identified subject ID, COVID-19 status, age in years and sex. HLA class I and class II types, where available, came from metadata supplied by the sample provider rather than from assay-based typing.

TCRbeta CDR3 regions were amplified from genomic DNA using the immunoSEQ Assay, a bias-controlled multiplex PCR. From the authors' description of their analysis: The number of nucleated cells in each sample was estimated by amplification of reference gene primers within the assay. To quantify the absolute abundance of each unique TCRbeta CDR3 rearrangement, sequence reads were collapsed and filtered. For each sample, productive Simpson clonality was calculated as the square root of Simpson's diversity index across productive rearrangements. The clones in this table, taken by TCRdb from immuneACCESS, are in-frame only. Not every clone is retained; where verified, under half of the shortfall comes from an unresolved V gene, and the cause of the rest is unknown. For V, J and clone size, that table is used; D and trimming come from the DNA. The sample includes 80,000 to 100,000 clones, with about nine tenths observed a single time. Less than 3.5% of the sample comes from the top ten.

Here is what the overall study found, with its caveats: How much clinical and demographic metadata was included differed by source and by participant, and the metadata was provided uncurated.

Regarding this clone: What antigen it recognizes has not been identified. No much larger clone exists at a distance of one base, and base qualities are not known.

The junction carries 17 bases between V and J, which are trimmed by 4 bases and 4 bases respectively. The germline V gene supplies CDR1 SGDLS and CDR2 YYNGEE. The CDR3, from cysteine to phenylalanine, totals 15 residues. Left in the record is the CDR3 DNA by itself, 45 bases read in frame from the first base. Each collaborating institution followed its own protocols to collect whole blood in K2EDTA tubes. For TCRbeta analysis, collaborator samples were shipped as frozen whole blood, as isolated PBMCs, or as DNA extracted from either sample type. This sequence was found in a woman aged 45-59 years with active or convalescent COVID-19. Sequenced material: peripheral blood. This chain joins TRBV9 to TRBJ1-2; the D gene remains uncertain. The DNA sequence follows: TGTGCCAGCAGCCCCCAAGGAGGCACGATCTATGGCTACACCTTC. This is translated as CASSPQGGTIYGYTF.